What follows describes a single TCR beta chain. Sequencing was performed with immunoSEQ multiplex PCR; in TCRdb, only in-frame clones are kept and a portion is missing. The sample has 2 million to 2.5 million clones; approximately 94% are singletons. The study drew all its donors from Caucasian adults living in Nashville, Tennessee. A split of CD4+ cells into CD45RA+ naive and CD45RA-negative memory subsets was performed. This record comes from a study of shared clonotypes between healthy human individuals. At the level of the study: Donors consisted of a couple of women and three men between 18 and 49.

Trimming removed 4 bases from V and 7 bases from J; junction bases left unmatched: 3. There are 13 residues in the CDR3. Looked up from germline, CDR1 is SEHNR and CDR2 is FQNEAQ (reference sequence). The source is a man aged 18 to 30 in good health. Sequencing was done on a sample of naive CD4+ T cells sorted from blood. Subset reported: CD45RA+ positively selected. The chain employs TRBV7-9 and TRBJ1-4; 7 bases match TRBD1. The CDR3 nucleotides are TGTGCCAGCAGCTCCGGACAGGCTGAAAAACTGTTTTTT. Its translation is CASSSGQAEKLFF. Variable domain in full (rest from reference TRBV7-9 and TRBJ1-4): DTGVSQNPRHKITKRGQNVTFRCDPISEHNRLYWYRQTLGQGPEFLTYFQNEAQLEKSRLLSDRFSAERPKGSFSTLEIQRTEQGDSAMYLCASSSGQAEKLFFGSGTQLSVL.